The 25 T cell receptor beta chains below were found in one sample sequenced in a study of cytomegalovirus exposure and HLA in healthy donors. Vbeta (60) and Jbeta (13) primers were used in the PCR. The table came from immunoSEQ multiplex PCR; TCRdb's copy has only in-frame clones and leaves some out. The data show about 160,000 clones, about 79% seen once. The sample comprised PBMCs. The receptor source for this set is a woman in her fifties or sixties in good health and CMV-seropositive.

This chain connects TRBV5-1 to TRBJ1-1; 10 bases map to TRBD1. This CDR3 region has 15 residues. Trimming removed 4 bases from V and 2 bases from J; junction bases left unmatched: 5. Germline V gene sequence: CDR1 SGHRS, CDR2 YFSETQ. The CDR3 protein is CASSAGTGDNTEAFF. The CDR3 DNA reads TGCGCCAGCAGCGCAGGGACAGGGGACAACACTGAAGCTTTCTTT.

This sequence joins TRBV4-2 and TRBJ1-2, with 7 bases aligning to TRBD1. V lost 0 bases, J lost 4 bases, and 5 bases stayed unmatched. The germline V gene encodes CDR1 LGHNA and CDR2 YNFKEQ. The CDR3 runs to 15 residues. CDR3 nucleotide sequence: TGTGCCAGCAGCCAAGATAGGGGGCGGGGCTATGGCTACACCTTC. As protein: CASSQDRGRGYGYTF.

This chain's CDR3 is CASSSAQGARGYTF. CDR3 nucleotides: TGTGCCAGCAGCTCCGCTCAGGGGGCGCGGGGCTACACCTTC. V is TRBV5-6 and J is TRBJ1-2; 8 bases agree with TRBD1. CDR1 and CDR2 (germline): SGHDT, YYEEEE. The V gene end was trimmed by 3 bases and the J gene end by 8 bases; junction bases not matched to a gene: 9. This CDR3 is 14 amino acids long.

The chain is built from TRBV19 and TRBJ2-7; 7 positions agree with TRBD1. Germline CDR1 and CDR2: LNHDA and SQIVND (reference sequence). The V and J ends lost 5 bases and 2 bases, in that order; junction bases with no gene match: 6. This CDR3 has 14 amino acids. CDR3 DNA sequence: TGTGCCAGTAGTGGCAGGGACAGCCCCTACGAGCAGTACTTC. It yields the protein CASSGRDSPYEQYF.

This chain uses TRBV29-1 with TRBJ2-5; D is possibly TRBD2 (6 bases). The germline V gene encodes CDR1 SQVTM and CDR2 ANQGSEA. Trimming stripped 3 bases from V and 9 bases from J, with 17 bases between. The CDR3 is made up of 13 amino acids. The CDR3 DNA reads TGCAGCGTTGACACCGGGACCGGGGGATCCCAGTACTTC. Amino acids: CSVDTGTGGSQYF.

V gene TRBV29-1 combines with J gene TRBJ1-4; D might be TRBD1 (6 bases). The CDR3 is 14 amino acids. V dropped 6 bases and J dropped 8 bases, with 19 bases sitting between them. Germline values: CDR1 SQVTM, CDR2 ANQGSEA. CDR3 nucleotide sequence: TGCAGCGTGCTAGGACAGTGGAACGAGGAAAAACTGTTTTTT. It is translated as CSVLGQWNEEKLFF.

This clone was detected once. The chain links TRBV5-6 to TRBJ1-2, with 7 bases that match TRBD1. Germline V gives CDR1 SGHDT, CDR2 YYEEEE. With 7 bases clipped from V and 4 bases from J, the junction kept 7 bases outside the gene matches. The CDR3 spans 13 residues. This CDR3 reads CASHRGEGYGYTF. The CDR3 bases are TGTGCCAGCCACAGGGGAGAGGGCTATGGCTACACCTTC. The full variable domain, its missing parts supplied by reference TRBV5-6 and TRBJ1-2, is DAGVTQSPTHLIKTRGQQVTLRCSPKSGHDTVSWYQQALGQGPQFIFQYYEEEERQRGNFPDRFSGHQFPNYSSELNVNALLLGDSALYLCASHRGEGYGYTFGSGTRLTVV.

The chain carries TRBV7-2 and TRBJ1-6, with D unclear. The CDR3 extends over 12 amino acids. V was shortened by 5 bases and J by 4 bases, with 3 bases between the two germline ends. Germline CDR1 SGHTA, CDR2 FQGNSA. CDR3: CASSEYNSPLHF. CDR3 nucleotides: TGTGCCAGCAGCGAGTATAATTCACCCCTCCACTTT.

This clone was detected only a few times. The chain has TRBV7-2 and TRBJ1-6; TRBD1 agrees at 9 bases. Germline lookup yields CDR1 SGHTA and CDR2 FQGNSA. V gave up 5 bases and J gave up 6 bases; unmatched junction bases: 8. This CDR3 contains 16 residues. The CDR3 loop is CASSEQVGQGNSPLHF. The CDR3 nucleotides read TGTGCCAGCAGCGAGCAGGTGGGACAGGGTAATTCACCCCTCCACTTT.

The chain combines TRBV5-4 with TRBJ1-3, with no clear D. The CDR3 is made up of 14 amino acids. Germline assignment: CDR1 SGHNT and CDR2 YYREEE (reference sequence). Trimming took 0 bases from V and 5 from J, leaving 9 bases between them. The CDR3 coding sequence is TGTGCCAGCAGCTTGGCCCCGGGTCGAAACACCATATATTTT. Encoded protein: CASSLAPGRNTIYF.

The chain joins TRBV7-6 to TRBJ1-2, with D unclear. Trimming took off 1 base at V and 2 bases at J, with 11 bases between the two ends. CDR1 is SGHVS, CDR2 FNYEAQ, per germline. This CDR3 has 15 amino acids. The CDR3 DNA follows: TGTGCCAGCAGCTTAGGAGGTGCAGAGAACTATGGCTACACCTTC. It encodes CASSLGGAENYGYTF.

This clone is a singleton in its sample. The chain links TRBV28 to TRBJ2-5; 7 bases fit TRBD1. This CDR3 has 14 amino acids. After removal of 5 bases from V and 5 bases from J, the junction contained 8 bases not matched to a gene. Germline loops: CDR1 MDHEN, CDR2 SYDVKM. The CDR3 bases are TGTGCCAGCAGTGATATAGGGGGCCGGGAGACCCAGTACTTC. Amino acids: CASSDIGGRETQYF.

As regards this clone: A junction boundary mismatches the germline segment, possibly from a read error. This chain joins TRBV7-7 and TRBJ2-2; TRBD2 aligns across 9 bases. From germline, CDR1 is SSHAT and CDR2 FNYEAQ (reference sequence). This CDR3 contains 14 residues. CDR3 in DNA: TGTGCTAGCAGCTTGGGACTAGCTACCGGGGAGCTGTTTTTT. Encoded protein: CASSLGLATGELFF.

This clone was seen just once. The V and J genes are TRBV27 and TRBJ1-1, with TRBD1 identical over 9 bases. The V gene's germline CDR1 is MNHEY and CDR2 SMNVEV (reference sequence). The trim removed 5 bases at V and 2 bases at J, leaving 12 bases unmatched. CDR3 size: 17 residues. In nucleotides, the CDR3 is TGTGCCAGCAGTCCGGGATACAGGGGGCAAGGAAACACTGAAGCTTTCTTT. Amino acids: CASSPGYRGQGNTEAFF.

The chain recombines TRBV4-3 with TRBJ2-5; D gene ambiguous. The CDR3 runs to 13 residues. The V and J ends lost 0 bases and 4 bases respectively, with 6 bases between them. Germline-derived CDR1 and CDR2 are LGHNA and YSLEER. This CDR3 reads CASSQDLRETQYF. The DNA for the CDR3 is TGCGCCAGCAGCCAAGATTTGCGAGAGACCCAGTACTTC.

J is TRBJ1-2 and V is TRBV5-6; TRBD1 agrees at 7 bases. The trim removed 4 bases at V and 4 bases at J, leaving 13 bases unmatched. Germline values: CDR1 SGHDT, CDR2 YYEEEE. The CDR3 has 16 residues. As DNA, the CDR3 is TGTGCCAGCAGCAGGGGAGACAGGGAAGTCGTCTATGGCTACACCTTC. This codes for CASSRGDREVVYGYTF.

This rearrangement joins TRBV5-3 to TRBJ1-4; 7 bases match TRBD1. TRBV5-3 is known as an ORF, though its function is uncertain. Germline trimming cut 2 bases from V and 8 bases from J; bases unmatched to any gene: 15. The CDR3 contains 17 residues. The CDR3 is CARSFLRDSTNWEKLFF. The CDR3 nucleotides are TGTGCCAGAAGCTTCCTCAGGGACAGTACCAATTGGGAAAAACTGTTTTTT.

The sample holds a few counts of this clone. The chain links TRBV9 to TRBJ1-1; 8 nucleotides match TRBD1. V gave up 4 bases and J gave up 4 bases; unmatched junction bases: 3. CDR1 and CDR2 (germline): SGDLS, YYNGEE. This CDR3 is built from 13 residues. CDR3 sequence reads: CASSTGGVTEAFF. In DNA, the CDR3 is TGTGCCAGCAGCACAGGGGGAGTCACTGAAGCTTTCTTT.

J is TRBJ2-7 and V is TRBV6-5; 8 positions match TRBD2. Germline V CDR1 and CDR2: MNHEY, SVGAGI. The CDR3 length is 14 residues. J gave up 5 bases and V 5 bases, and 8 bases lay outside the gene matches. CDR3 DNA: TGTGCCAGCAGTCACCGCCGGGAGGGGGACGAGCAGTACTTC. Translating it yields CASSHRREGDEQYF.

The chain uses TRBV6-1 and TRBJ2-1, with 8 bases identical to TRBD2. The CDR3 loop spans 17 amino acids. V lost 4 bases, J lost 8 bases, and 16 bases stayed unmatched. Per germline, CDR1 MNHNS and CDR2 SASEGT. DNA for the CDR3: TGTGCCAGCAGTGGATTTGTAGCGGGAATAATGTTCTATGAGCAGTTCTTC. Translation: CASSGFVAGIMFYEQFF.

This clone was counted between two and nine times. The CDR3 region is CASSFSGVETQYF. DNA of the CDR3: TGTGCCAGCAGCTTTAGCGGAGTAGAGACCCAGTACTTC. The chain joins TRBV7-2 to TRBJ2-5; weak D call: TRBD2 (6 bases). Germline CDR1 and CDR2: SGHTA and FQGNSA. The CDR3 runs 13 residues. V was pared by 3 bases and J by 4 bases, with 9 bases between.

The V gene is TRBV2, the J gene TRBJ2-5; 7 nucleotides align to TRBD1. The CDR3 spans 14 residues. Trimming at V came to 6 bases and at J to 1 base, leaving 5 bases not matched to a gene. The germline CDR1 and CDR2 sequences are SNHLY and FYNNEI. The CDR3 DNA reads as TGTGCCAGCAGCGTCAGGGACAGCCAAGAGACCCAGTACTTC. It is translated as CASSVRDSQETQYF. Full variable domain (missing parts from reference TRBV2 and TRBJ2-5): EPEVTQTPSHQVTQMGQEVILRCVPISNHLYFYWYRQILGQKVEFLVSFYNNEISEKSEIFDDQFSVERPDGSNFTLKIRSTKLEDSAMYFCASSVRDSQETQYFGPGTRLLVL.

CDR3 sequence (DNA): TGTGCCACCAGCAGAGTGGGGCCCTCGGAGCAGTACTTC. Translating gives CATSRVGPSEQYF. The chain carries TRBV15 and TRBJ2-7, with D tentatively TRBD1 (5 bases). The CDR3 is 13 residues long. The V end lost 1 base, the J end lost 7 bases, and 11 bases lay between the germline ends. The germline CDR1 and CDR2 sequences are LNHNV and YYDKDF (reference sequence).

This chain links TRBV7-9 with TRBJ2-3, with 7 bases aligning to TRBD1. V trimming: 5 bases; J trimming: 4 bases; junction bases outside the gene matches: 6. The CDR3 length is 14 residues. In germline, CDR1 is SEHNR, CDR2 FQNEAQ (reference sequence). In DNA, the CDR3 is TGTGCCAGCAGCATAAACACAGGGGCAGATACGCAGTATTTT. Residues: CASSINTGADTQYF.

The chain links TRBV28 to TRBJ1-1; TRBD1 matches 8 bases. The CDR3 runs 16 residues. V lost 1 base, J lost 8 bases, and 12 bases stayed unmatched. Per germline, CDR1 MDHEN and CDR2 SYDVKM. The DNA of the CDR3 is TGTGCCAGCAGTTTATCAACCCGGACAGGGCTTTTGGAAGCTTTCTTT. Translating gives CASSLSTRTGLLEAFF.